This T cell receptor (beta chain) was observed in a study of CD8 T cells in ankylosing spondylitis. Germline loops: CDR1 MDHEN, CDR2 SYDVKM. The CDR3 has 14 residues. The V segment lost 8 bases and the J segment 6 bases; nucleotides outside the gene matches: 7. Overall study findings and caveats: Significant enrichment of disease-linked clones was reported in matched ankylosing spondylitis synovial fluid. Disease-linked clones were CD8+ and relatively rare in peripheral blood.

This clonotype was seen more than once but under ten times. What it recognizes is unknown. TCR beta libraries were made by quantitative 5'-RACE with molecular barcodes. One entry per CDR3 protein results from TCRdb running MiXCR on the 5' RACE reads. The data show under 200,000 distinct CDR3 sequences, 9.8% seen once. Sequencing used blood, either unsorted or a sorted T cell fraction (not recorded which). The receptor was isolated from a female donor with ankylosing spondylitis or in good health (not recorded which). The chain employs TRBV28 and TRBJ2-3; 11 bases map to TRBD2. CDR3 bases: TGTGCCAGCCGCGGACTAGCGGGTGCCGATACGCAGTATTTT. Its translation: CASRGLAGADTQYF.